These 15 T cell receptor beta chains originate from one sample sequenced in a study of OX40 agonist ivuxolimab in advanced cancers. Sequenced by immunoSEQ multiplex PCR; TCRdb stores in-frame clones only, minus some. The repertoire consists of around 60,000 clones, with 84% occurring once and the leading ten covering about 2%. Sequenced material: CD4+ or CD8+ T cells sorted from blood, taken in a trial of the OX40 agonist ivuxolimab. The receptors here all came from an adult with an advanced solid tumor such as melanoma, head and neck, liver or kidney cancer.

This chain uses TRBV30 with TRBJ2-7; 8 nucleotides agree with TRBD2. The V segment lost 5 bases and the J segment 7 bases; nucleotides outside the gene matches: 16. In germline, CDR1 is GTSNPN, CDR2 SVGIG (reference sequence). This CDR3 region has 15 residues. Here the CDR3 DNA reads TGTGCCTGGGCGAGGGGTAGCGGGGCGTTGGGAGAGCAGTACTTC. Amino acid sequence: CAWARGSGALGEQYF.

This chain uses TRBV6-1 with TRBJ1-5, with no clear D. CDR3 size: 13 residues. From germline, CDR1 is MNHNS and CDR2 SASEGT. Trimming pared 6 bases from V and 0 bases from J, leaving 6 bases between. The DNA for the CDR3 is TGTGCCAGCAGGCAGTATAGCAATCAGCCCCAGCATTTT. Its protein is CASRQYSNQPQHF.

The V call is TRBV11-1, the J call TRBJ2-5; 12 positions match TRBD2. Trimming at V came to 5 bases and at J to 5 bases, leaving 9 bases not matched to a gene. Per the germline V gene, CDR1 is SGHAT and CDR2 is FQDESV (reference sequence). The CDR3 extends over 16 amino acids. The CDR3 nucleotides read TGTGCCAGCAGCAAAATCCTAGCGGGGGGGCCGGAGACCCAGTACTTC. Amino acid sequence: CASSKILAGGPETQYF. Together with reference TRBV11-1 and TRBJ2-5, the CDR3 gives the full variable domain: EAEVAQSPRYKITEKSQAVAFWCDPISGHATLYWYRQILGQGPELLVQFQDESVVDDSQLPKDRFSAERLKGVDSTLKIQPAELGDSAMYLCASSKILAGGPETQYFGPGTRLLVL.

The chain couples TRBV18 to TRBJ2-7; D is possibly TRBD1 (6 bases). The ends were cut back, 3 bases at V and 2 bases at J, with 17 bases in the middle. Germline V gene data show CDR1 as KGHSH and CDR2 as LQKENI. The CDR3 length is 16 residues. CDR3 DNA: TGTGCCAGCTCACCCTCGGACAGAGACTTCCCCTACGAGCAGTACTTC. Translation: CASSPSDRDFPYEQYF.

The J gene is TRBJ2-3, the V gene TRBV9; D possibly corresponds to TRBD2 (6 bases). Trimming pared 4 bases from V and 3 bases from J, leaving 12 bases between. CDR1 is SGDLS, CDR2 YYNGEE, per germline. There are 14 residues in the CDR3. CDR3: CASSPRLVTDTQYF. The CDR3 coding sequence is TGTGCCAGCAGCCCCCGACTAGTGACAGATACGCAGTATTTT.

Only a few counts were recorded for this clone. The V call is TRBV5-6, the J call TRBJ1-4; 8 nucleotides line up with TRBD1. Trimming took 0 bases from V and 6 from J; bases not matched to a gene: 1. The CDR3 has 14 residues. Germline V gene sequence: CDR1 SGHDT, CDR2 YYEEEE. The chain's CDR3 is CASSLGQGYEKLFF. Written as DNA, the CDR3 is TGTGCCAGCAGCTTGGGACAGGGGTATGAAAAACTGTTTTTT.

This clone was seen a few times. The CDR3 DNA follows: TGTGCCAGCAGCTTAGTGGGGGCTTGGCAGCCCCAGCATTTT. Translating gives CASSLVGAWQPQHF. The chain links TRBV7-2 to TRBJ1-5, with a weak D call TRBD1 (6 bases). There are 14 residues in the CDR3. CDR1 is SGHTA, CDR2 FQGNSA, per germline. The V end lost 1 base, the J end lost 7 bases, and 11 bases lay between the germline ends.

V and J are TRBV5-1 and TRBJ2-3, with 10 bases matching TRBD2. Germline CDR1 and CDR2: SGHRS and YFSETQ. CDR3 length: 18 residues. Trimming removed 0 bases from V and 0 bases from J; junction bases left unmatched: 7. The CDR3 is CASSLGLTSGASTDTQYF. In nucleotides, the CDR3 is TGCGCCAGCAGCTTGGGGCTCACTAGCGGGGCCAGCACAGATACGCAGTATTTT.

The chain uses TRBV30 and TRBJ1-2; D is undetermined. Germline V CDR1 and CDR2: GTSNPN, SVGIG (reference sequence). Trimming shortened V by 4 bases and J by 5 bases, and 11 bases separated the two germline ends. This CDR3 is built from 12 residues. CDR3 sequence reads: CAWIAQEYGYTF. CDR3 nucleotides: TGTGCCTGGATCGCGCAGGAATATGGCTACACCTTC.

The chain carries TRBV27 and TRBJ2-1; D is possibly TRBD2 (5 bases). The germline V gene has CDR1 MNHEY and CDR2 SMNVEV (reference sequence). This CDR3 has 12 amino acids. V gave up 4 bases and J gave up 10 bases, with 11 bases separating them. The CDR3 here is CASSSQRKEQFF. CDR3 in DNA: TGTGCCAGCAGTTCCCAGCGGAAAGAGCAGTTCTTC.

The chain links TRBV2 to TRBJ1-2, with D unclear. CDR1 and CDR2 (germline): SNHLY, FYNNEI. V lost 10 bases and J 2 bases, leaving 11 bases between the germline ends. The CDR3 runs 12 residues. CDR3 coding DNA: TGTGCCACCAGGCGTAGAAACTATGGCTACACCTTC. It encodes CATRRRNYGYTF.

This clone was observed a single time. V gene TRBV4-2 combines with J gene TRBJ2-7; 10 bases align to TRBD1. The V gene end was trimmed by 4 bases and the J gene end by 2 bases; junction bases not matched to a gene: 5. Germline assignment: CDR1 LGHNA and CDR2 YNFKEQ. The CDR3 sequence is 15 residues long. CDR3 nucleotide sequence: TGTGCCAGCAGCCCCGGACAGGGGGACCCCTACGAGCAGTACTTC. Protein product: CASSPGQGDPYEQYF.

The chain recombines TRBV12-2 with TRBJ2-6. TRBV12-2 is an annotated pseudogene. The CDR3 spans 18 residues. CDR3 bases: TGTGCAAGTCGCAGGATTCTCTCCACACAAAGTCGGGCCAACGTCCTGACTTTC. Encoded protein: CASRRILSTQSRANVLTF.

This chain connects TRBV28 to TRBJ2-1; D is perhaps TRBD1 or TRBD2 (6 bases each). Germline V CDR1 and CDR2: MDHEN, SYDVKM. The V and J ends lost 6 bases and 1 base respectively, with 16 bases between them. The length of the CDR3 is 16 residues. The CDR3 loop is CASSNPGGGSYNEQFF. As DNA, the CDR3 is TGTGCCAGCAGCAACCCCGGGGGCGGGTCCTACAATGAGCAGTTCTTC. The full variable domain, with the rest looked up from reference TRBV28 and TRBJ2-1, is DVKVTQSSRYLVKRTGEKVFLECVQDMDHENMFWYRQDPGLGLRLIYFSYDVKMKEKGDIPEGYSVSREKKERFSLILESASTNQTSMYLCASSNPGGGSYNEQFFGPGTRLTVL.

This chain uses TRBV30 with TRBJ2-3; D gene unclear. Looked up from germline, CDR1 is GTSNPN and CDR2 is SVGIG (reference sequence). V was clipped by 4 bases and J by 2 bases, with 7 bases between them. The CDR3 is 12 amino acids. The CDR3 nucleotides read TGTGCCTGGACAGGAGACACAGATACGCAGTATTTT. Its translation is CAWTGDTDTQYF. The full variable domain, rest sourced from reference TRBV30 and TRBJ2-3, is SQTIHQWPATLVQPVGSPLSLECTVEGTSNPNLYWYRQAAGRGLQLLFYSVGIGQISSEVPQNLSASRPQDRQFILSSKKLLLSDSGFYLCAWTGDTDTQYFGPGTRLTVL.